The clone carrying this TCR beta chain was picked up a small number of times. Its antigen is not identified. Conversion of TCR transcripts into cDNA relied on 5'RACE template switching, which added a universal primer site and UMIs. TCRdb reanalysed the 5' RACE reads using MiXCR and keeps one entry per CDR3 protein. The table records 300,000 to 450,000 distinct CDR3 sequences, 7% to 9% of them present only once. V shed 3 bases and J shed 4 bases, with 6 bases lying between them. The length of the CDR3 is 12 residues. Germline assignment: CDR1 SEHNR and CDR2 FQNEAQ (reference sequence). The sample originates from a study of T cells after yellow fever vaccination. Findings of the study overall: Most clones from primary vaccination were detected again post-booster (around 96% CD4, 70% to 90% CD8).

The chain has TRBV7-9 and TRBJ2-5; D call uncertain. The clonotype was recovered from a man between 18 and 29 years old who received the YFV17D yellow fever vaccine. Material: PBMCs, obtained about 41 days after the first yellow fever vaccination. The CDR3 nucleotides read TGTGCCAGCAGCTTTGCGGTAGAGACCCAGTACTTC. It yields the protein CASSFAVETQYF.